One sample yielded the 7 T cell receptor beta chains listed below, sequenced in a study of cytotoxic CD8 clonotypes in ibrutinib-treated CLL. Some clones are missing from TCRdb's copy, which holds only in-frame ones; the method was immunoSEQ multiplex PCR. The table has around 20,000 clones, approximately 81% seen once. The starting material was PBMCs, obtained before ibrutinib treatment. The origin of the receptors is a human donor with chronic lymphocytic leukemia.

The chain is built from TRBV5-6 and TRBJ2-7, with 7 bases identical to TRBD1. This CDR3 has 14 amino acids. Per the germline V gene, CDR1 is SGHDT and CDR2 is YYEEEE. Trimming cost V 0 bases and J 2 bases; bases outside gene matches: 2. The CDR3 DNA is TGTGCCAGCAGCTTGGGGACAGGCGCCTACGAGCAGTACTTC. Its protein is CASSLGTGAYEQYF.

The CDR3 nucleotides read TGTGCCAGCAGTTACTCCCCGGGGGGGTTCCTAGAGACCCAGTACTTC. Encoded protein: CASSYSPGGFLETQYF. V is TRBV6-5 and J is TRBJ2-5, with TRBD2 identical over 8 bases. The germline V gene has CDR1 MNHEY and CDR2 SVGAGI. The CDR3 consists of 16 residues. Unmatched junction bases numbered 7, after V lost 0 bases and J lost 4 bases.

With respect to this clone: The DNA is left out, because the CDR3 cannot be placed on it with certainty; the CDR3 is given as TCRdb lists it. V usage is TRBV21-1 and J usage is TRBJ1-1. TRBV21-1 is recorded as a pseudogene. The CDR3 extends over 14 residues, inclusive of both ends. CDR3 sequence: CASRMVGGGTEAFF.

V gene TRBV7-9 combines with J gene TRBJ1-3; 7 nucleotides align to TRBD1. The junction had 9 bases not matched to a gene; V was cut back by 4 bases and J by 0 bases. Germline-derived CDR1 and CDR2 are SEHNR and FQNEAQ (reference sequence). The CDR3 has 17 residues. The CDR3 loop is CASSSATGRFSGNTIYF. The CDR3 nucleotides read TGTGCCAGCAGCTCCGCGACAGGGAGATTCTCTGGAAACACCATATATTTT. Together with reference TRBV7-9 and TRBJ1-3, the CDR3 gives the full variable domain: DTGVSQNPRHKITKRGQNVTFRCDPISEHNRLYWYRQTLGQGPEFLTYFQNEAQLEKSRLLSDRFSAERPKGSFSTLEIQRTEQGDSAMYLCASSSATGRFSGNTIYFGEGSWLTVV.

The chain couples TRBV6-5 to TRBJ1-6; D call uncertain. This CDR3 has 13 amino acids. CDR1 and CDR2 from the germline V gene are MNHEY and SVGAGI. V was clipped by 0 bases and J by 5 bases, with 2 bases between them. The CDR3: CASSYSNNSPLHF. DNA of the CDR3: TGTGCCAGCAGTTACTCGAATAATTCACCCCTCCACTTT.

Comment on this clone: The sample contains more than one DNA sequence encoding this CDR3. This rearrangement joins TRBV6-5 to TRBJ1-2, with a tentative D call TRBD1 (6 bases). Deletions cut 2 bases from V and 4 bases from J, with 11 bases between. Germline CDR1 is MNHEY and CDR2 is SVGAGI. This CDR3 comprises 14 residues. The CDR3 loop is CASSYRGVGYGYTF. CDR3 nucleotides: TGTGCCAGCAGTTACAGGGGGGTAGGCTATGGCTACACCTTC.

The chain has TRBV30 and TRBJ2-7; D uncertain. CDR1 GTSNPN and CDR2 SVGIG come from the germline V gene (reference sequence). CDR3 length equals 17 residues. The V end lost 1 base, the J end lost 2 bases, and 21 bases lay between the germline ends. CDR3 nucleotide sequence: TGTGCCTGGAGTGCCCTCGAAACTACAGACAACCCCTACGAGCAGTACTTC. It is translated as CAWSALETTDNPYEQYF.